This T cell receptor beta chain was obtained from a study of PD-L1 blockade in urothelial cancer. The wider study: Men with urothelial cancer arising in the bladder made up about 85% of the roughly 29 patients. Each blood sample yielded a median of roughly 150,000 T cells. Blood analysis took place 3 weeks (second dose) and 6 weeks after treatment start. Patients previously received 0 to 3 chemotherapy regimens.

This CDR3 is 16 amino acids long. V dropped 1 base and J dropped 2; count of bases not matched to a gene: 8. Germline CDR1 and CDR2: SGHTA and FQGTGA. Time point specified: peripheral blood 6 weeks after treatment start. Using immunoSEQ multiplex PCR, the repertoire was profiled, and TCRdb retains in-frame clones only, with some absent. The table records about 48,000 clones, 80% to 90% of them present only once. This sequence joins TRBV7-3 and TRBJ2-7, with 7 bases lining up with TRBD2. This clonotype originated in an older man with urothelial cancer. The starting material was PBMCs, obtained around atezolizumab (anti-PD-L1) treatment. For the CDR3, the DNA is TGTGCCAGCAGCTTAAGTCCGGGCGGGGGACCCTACGAGCAGTACTTC. This translates into CASSLSPGGGPYEQYF. Full variable domain (outside the CDR3, taken from reference TRBV7-3 and TRBJ2-7): GAGVSQTPSNKVTEKGKYVELRCDPISGHTALYWYRQSLGQGPEFLIYFQGTGAADDSGLPNDRFFAVRPEGSVSTLKIQRTERGDSAVYLCASSLSPGGGPYEQYFGPGTRLTVT.